These 22 T cell receptor beta chains share one sample of origin, sequenced in a study of T cells in Graves' hyperthyroidism and ophthalmopathy. RNA transcripts were the template for amplifying TCR beta CDR3 regions. HTBI primers were used for first-round RT-PCR of the TCR CDR3. TCRdb fed the multiplex PCR reads into MiXCR, producing one record per CDR3 protein. The sample includes hundreds of thousands of distinct CDR3 sequences, over 15% seen only once; the top ten take just over 55%. The sequencing sample was made of blood. The receptors were sampled from a woman in her sixties or seventies with Graves' ophthalmopathy.

The chain employs TRBV15 and TRBJ2-5; D gene unclear. Germline V gene sequence: CDR1 LNHNV, CDR2 YYDKDF (reference sequence). The length of the CDR3 is 13 residues. The germline V and J ends were trimmed by 4 bases and 5 bases, with 11 bases remaining between them. This CDR3 reads CATSTQRTETQYF. The DNA for the CDR3 is TGTGCCACCAGCACCCAACGAACGGAGACCCAGTACTTC.

This clonotype was picked up many times. The chain couples TRBV6-1 to TRBJ2-1, with 11 bases fitting TRBD2. V trimming: 5 bases; J trimming: 4 bases; junction bases outside the gene matches: 4. This CDR3 spans 15 amino acids. Looked up from germline, CDR1 is MNHNS and CDR2 is SASEGT. The CDR3 spells CASSSGLAAYNEQFF. CDR3 DNA sequence: TGTGCCAGCAGTTCGGGACTAGCGGCTTACAATGAGCAGTTCTTC.

V gene TRBV6-2 or TRBV6-3 combines with J gene TRBJ1-2, with a weak D call TRBD1 (5 bases). The CDR3 runs 15 residues. From germline, CDR1 is MNHEY and CDR2 SVGEGT. Trimming took off 5 bases at V and 2 bases at J, with 15 bases between the two ends. CDR3 sequence (DNA): TGTGCCAGCAGTCCACAGGAAAGGAGGAACTATGGCTACACCTTC. Protein product: CASSPQERRNYGYTF.

This clonotype was observed at least ten times. J is TRBJ2-7 and V is TRBV4-1, with D possibly TRBD1 on 6 matching bases. V shed 0 bases and J shed 3 bases, with 15 bases lying between them. Germline V lookup: CDR1 MGHRA, CDR2 YSYEKL. There are 16 residues in the CDR3. The CDR3: CASSQDRQGIVYEQYF. CDR3 DNA sequence: TGCGCCAGCAGCCAAGACCGCCAGGGGATCGTCTACGAGCAGTACTTC.

The rearrangement links TRBV7-2 to TRBJ2-5; 8 positions agree with TRBD2. This CDR3 is 16 amino acids long. V shed 0 bases, J shed 4 bases, and the junction held 7 bases outside the gene matches. Germline CDR1 reads SGHTA; CDR2 reads FQGNSA. The CDR3 here is CASSLAGLAGVETQYF. CDR3 nucleotide sequence: TGTGCCAGCAGCTTAGCCGGGCTAGCGGGCGTAGAGACCCAGTACTTC.

This clonotype was seen repeatedly, ten times or more. The rearrangement joins TRBV7-2 to TRBJ2-7; TRBD2 might be the D (5 bases). The CDR3 has 14 residues. Trimming took off 5 bases at V and 3 bases at J, with 14 bases between the two ends. CDR1 is SGHTA and CDR2 is FQGNSA in the germline V gene. The CDR3 DNA follows: TGTGCCAGCAGCCCCGGTCCGGGGAACTACGAGCAGTACTTC. Translation: CASSPGPGNYEQYF.

This clonotype was recorded at least ten times. The rearrangement uses TRBV4-1 and TRBJ2-3; 8 bases fit TRBD2. CDR3 length: 18 residues. V lost 1 base, J lost 1 base, and 10 bases stayed unmatched. Germline V CDR1 and CDR2: MGHRA, YSYEKL. The CDR3, as DNA: TGCGCCAGCAGCCAAGTGAGGGCTAGCGGGCTTCGCACAGATACGCAGTATTTT. Protein sequence: CASSQVRASGLRTDTQYF.

The genes are TRBV13 and TRBJ2-3; 10 bases align to TRBD1. This CDR3 comprises 17 residues. Germline CDR1 PRHDT, CDR2 FYEKMQ (reference sequence). V was pared by 5 bases and J by 3 bases, with 11 bases of the junction left unmatched. CDR3 loop: CASSTRQGARATDTQYF. In nucleotides, the CDR3 is TGTGCCAGCAGCACCCGACAGGGGGCGAGGGCAACAGATACGCAGTATTTT.

The chain recombines TRBV27 with TRBJ2-1; 15 nucleotides align to TRBD2. The J segment lost 1 base and the V segment lost 5 bases, leaving 6 bases of the junction unmatched. Germline CDR1 is MNHEY and CDR2 is SMNVEV (reference sequence). The CDR3 length is 18 residues. CDR3 sequence reads: CASSAGLAGGTSYNEQFF. CDR3 in DNA: TGTGCCAGCAGTGCGGGACTAGCGGGGGGTACATCCTACAATGAGCAGTTCTTC.

This clonotype has ten or more counts. The J gene is TRBJ2-7, the V gene TRBV30; 7 bases align to TRBD1. CDR1 and CDR2 (germline): GTSNPN, SVGIG (reference sequence). There are 13 residues in the CDR3. V lost 8 bases, J lost 0 bases, and 7 bases stayed unmatched. The CDR3 protein is CAAFRDSSYEQYF. The CDR3 DNA is TGTGCCGCCTTCCGGGACAGCTCCTACGAGCAGTACTTC.

This clonotype showed up just a few times. The chain carries TRBV12-3 or TRBV12-4 and TRBJ2-1; TRBD2 matches at 8 bases. Germline trimming cut 3 bases from V and 15 bases from J; bases unmatched to any gene: 4. This CDR3 region has 11 residues. The CDR3 protein is CASSFGRALFF. Written as DNA, the CDR3 is TGTGCCAGCAGTTTCGGGAGGGCGTTGTTCTTC.

This clonotype has ten or more counts. This chain joins TRBV9 and TRBJ2-5; 9 nucleotides match TRBD1. V was pared by 4 bases and J by 4 bases, with 8 bases of the junction left unmatched. The CDR3 totals 15 residues. The V gene's germline CDR1 is SGDLS and CDR2 YYNGEE. This chain's CDR3 is CASSNRDREVETQYF. The CDR3 region has the DNA TGTGCCAGCAGCAACCGGGACAGGGAGGTAGAGACCCAGTACTTC.

The V call is TRBV2, the J call TRBJ2-1; D is uncertain. The CDR3 length is 15 residues. Germline V gives CDR1 SNHLY, CDR2 FYNNEI. V gave up 7 bases and J gave up 0 bases, with 13 bases separating them. CDR3 bases: TGTGCCAGCACCCCCAGCCTAAGCTCCTACAATGAGCAGTTCTTC. It specifies CASTPSLSSYNEQFF.

This clonotype has at least ten counts. CDR3 nucleotides: TGCGCCAGCAGGCCCCCAGGGGCGCCGAGGGAGACCCAGTACTTC. It codes for CASRPPGAPRETQYF. The chain joins TRBV5-1 to TRBJ2-5; D perhaps matches TRBD1 (6 bases). Germline V gene lookup returns CDR1 SGHRS and CDR2 YFSETQ. V was clipped by 5 bases and J by 5 bases, with 19 bases between them. The CDR3 is 15 residues long.

This chain links TRBV28 with TRBJ1-5; D gene unclear. The V and J ends lost 1 base and 7 bases respectively, with 8 bases between them. CDR3 length equals 13 residues. CDR1 and CDR2 from the germline V gene are MDHEN and SYDVKM. Here the CDR3 reads CASSLLGQQPQHF. The CDR3 DNA is TGTGCCAGCAGTTTATTAGGGCAGCAGCCCCAGCATTTT.

This clonotype was counted at least ten times. The rearrangement links TRBV7-9 to TRBJ2-1; 9 bases map to TRBD2. The V and J ends lost 5 bases and 5 bases, in that order; junction bases with no gene match: 7. Germline CDR1 SEHNR, CDR2 FQNEAQ (reference sequence). The CDR3 has 15 amino acids. For the CDR3, the DNA is TGTGCCAGCAGCCTGGGACTAGCTTCCGACAATGAGCAGTTCTTC. Translated: CASSLGLASDNEQFF.

This clonotype has just a few counts. The chain recombines TRBV19 with TRBJ1-2; no clear D. The germline V gene encodes CDR1 LNHDA and CDR2 SQIVND (reference sequence). This CDR3 spans 15 amino acids. V was shortened by 0 bases and J by 3 bases, with 11 bases between the two germline ends. The CDR3 loop reads CASSIETQNHYGYTF. The DNA of the CDR3 is TGTGCCAGTAGTATAGAGACACAAAACCACTATGGCTACACCTTC.

The chain combines TRBV27 with TRBJ1-6; the match to TRBD1 covers 7 bases. There are 18 residues in the CDR3. The V and J ends lost 5 bases and 10 bases, in that order; junction bases with no gene match: 20. In germline, CDR1 is MNHEY, CDR2 SMNVEV (reference sequence). In nucleotides, the CDR3 is TGTGCCAGCAGTCGCGCGACCACAGGGGCGCAGATAACCTCACCCCTCCACTTT. It codes for CASSRATTGAQITSPLHF.

The V call is TRBV4-1, the J call TRBJ1-2, with a weak D call TRBD1 (6 bases). The CDR3 loop spans 17 amino acids. Germline CDR1 and CDR2: MGHRA and YSYEKL. V was cut by 2 bases and J by 1 base, with 17 bases left in between. The CDR3 reads CASSQRGQSSLNYGYTF. As DNA, the CDR3 is TGCGCCAGCAGCCAACGCGGACAGTCCTCTCTTAACTATGGCTACACCTTC.

This clonotype was counted at least ten times. The chain links TRBV6-2 or TRBV6-3 to TRBJ2-5; no firm D call. Trimming took off 2 bases at V and 6 bases at J, with 10 bases between the two ends. This CDR3 has 13 residues. CDR1 is MNHEY, CDR2 SVGEGT, per germline. The CDR3: CASSYVALQTQYF. DNA of the CDR3: TGTGCCAGCAGTTACGTGGCGTTGCAGACCCAGTACTTC.

V and J are TRBV30 and TRBJ2-5, with D hard to call. Trimming removed 2 bases at V and 7 bases at J, with 11 bases between. Germline V gives CDR1 GTSNPN, CDR2 SVGIG (reference sequence). The CDR3 extends over 12 amino acids. The chain's CDR3 is CAWSLGPGTQYF. The CDR3 DNA follows: TGTGCCTGGAGTCTTGGGCCGGGGACCCAGTACTTC.

The chain has TRBV12-5 and TRBJ1-5, with TRBD1 matching over 10 bases. This CDR3 comprises 16 residues. Germline values: CDR1 LGHNT, CDR2 FRNRAP. Trimming cost V 8 bases and J 3 bases; bases outside gene matches: 10. The CDR3 protein is CASTPWDRGPNQPQHF. CDR3 bases: TGTGCTAGTACCCCGTGGGACAGGGGCCCCAATCAGCCCCAGCATTTT.